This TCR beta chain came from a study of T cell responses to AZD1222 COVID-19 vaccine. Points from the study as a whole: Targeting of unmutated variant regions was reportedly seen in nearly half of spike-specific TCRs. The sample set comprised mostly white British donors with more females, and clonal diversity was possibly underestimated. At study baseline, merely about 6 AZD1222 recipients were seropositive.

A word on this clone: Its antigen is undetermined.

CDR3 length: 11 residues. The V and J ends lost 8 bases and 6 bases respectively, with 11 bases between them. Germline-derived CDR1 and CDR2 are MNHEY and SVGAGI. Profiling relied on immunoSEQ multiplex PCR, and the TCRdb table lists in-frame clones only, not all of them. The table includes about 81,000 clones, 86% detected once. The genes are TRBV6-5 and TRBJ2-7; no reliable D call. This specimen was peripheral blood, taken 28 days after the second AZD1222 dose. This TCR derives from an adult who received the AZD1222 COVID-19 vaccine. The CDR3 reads CASPLSGEQYF. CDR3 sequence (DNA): TGTGCCAGCCCGCTTTCCGGCGAGCAGTACTTC.